The 2 T cell receptor beta chains reported below all come from one sample, sequenced in a study of shared clonotypes between healthy human individuals. The data were produced by immunoSEQ multiplex PCR, yet TCRdb's version contains in-frame clones alone and is incomplete. The profile shows millions of clones, 90% to 95% of them singletons. The sample taken for sequencing was naive CD4+ T cells sorted from blood. Subset described: CD45RA+ positively selected. The receptors were sampled from a man aged 18 to 29 in good health.

In its sample, this clone was seen once. The chain combines TRBV30 with TRBJ2-1; TRBD1 agrees at 10 bases. This CDR3 region has 15 residues. The J segment lost 3 bases and the V segment lost 3 bases, leaving 5 bases of the junction unmatched. CDR1 is GTSNPN and CDR2 is SVGIG in the germline V gene (reference sequence). Here the CDR3 DNA reads TGTGCCTGGAGCCGGAGGACAGGGGGCTACAATGAGCAGTTCTTC. Its translation: CAWSRRTGGYNEQFF.

This chain uses TRBV10-3 with TRBJ1-5, with TRBD1 matching over 11 bases. Per the germline V gene, CDR1 is ENHRY and CDR2 is SYGVKD. V lost 5 bases and J lost 3; bases outside the gene matches: 6. The CDR3 consists of 16 residues. The CDR3, as DNA: TGTGCCATCAGTCAACGGGACAGGGGGTACAATCAGCCCCAGCATTTT. It encodes CAISQRDRGYNQPQHF.